This entry lists 2 T cell receptor beta chains sequenced from one sample in a study of Graves' ophthalmopathy and Graves' hyperthyroidism. RNA transcripts yielded amplified TCR beta CDR3 regions. HTBI primers were employed in first-round RT-PCR, then a second-round multiplex PCR followed. TCRdb recomputed calls from the multiplex PCR reads with MiXCR, one row per CDR3 protein. The sample shows 500,000 to 600,000 distinct CDR3 sequences, 35% to 40% of them seen only once. Material for sequencing was peripheral blood or thyroid tissue (not recorded which). The source is an adult man with Graves' hyperthyroidism.

The table lists this clonotype with a few counts. The V call is TRBV29-1, the J call TRBJ2-7, with TRBD2 matching 9 bases. The DNA end favors TRBJ2-1, so the J call may be wrong. Per the germline V gene, CDR1 is SQVTM and CDR2 is ANQGSEA. The CDR3 spans 14 residues. CDR3 residues: CSVDLAGVDNEQFF. The CDR3 DNA sequence: TGCAGCGTTGATTTAGCGGGAGTGGACAATGAGCAGTTCTTC.

This clonotype was recorded a few times. This chain uses TRBV27 with TRBJ1-5; 7 bases line up with TRBD1. From germline, CDR1 is MNHEY and CDR2 SMNVEV (reference sequence). The V gene end was trimmed by 7 bases and the J gene end by 2 bases; junction bases not matched to a gene: 5. CDR3 length equals 14 residues. The CDR3 bases are TGTGCCAGCAAACAGGGGCAGGGCAATCAGCCCCAGCATTTT. This gives the protein CASKQGQGNQPQHF.